Listed below are T cell receptor beta chains from one sample, sequenced in a study of blood T cell repertoires in COVID-19. Measured with immunoSEQ multiplex PCR; TCRdb has only the in-frame clones, and not every one. Found here are a few hundred thousand clones, approximately 82% of them singletons; the top ten hold 3.5% to 5.5%. Input material: peripheral blood. The origin of the receptors is a man aged 60 to 75 who had recovered from COVID-19. The CDR3 runs from the conserved cysteine through the conserved F or W. D genes are given only for firm matches. Clone size is not always given. Where it is, it says once, few, many or a class for expanded clones.

clone_size	v_call	j_call	d_call	cdr3_aa	cdr3_nt
NA	TRBV29-1	TRBJ2-5	TRBD1	CSVGSSGTGLETQYF	TGCAGCGTTGGGTCCTCCGGGACAGGGCTGGAGACCCAGTACTTC
NA	TRBV18	TRBJ1-1	TRBD1	CASSPGQGATEAFF	TGTGCCAGCTCACCTGGACAGGGGGCCACTGAAGCTTTCTTT
once	TRBV2	TRBJ2-7	TRBD1	CASRGGQGLYEQYF	TGTGCCAGCAGGGGGGGACAGGGCCTTTACGAGCAGTACTTC
NA	TRBV5-1	TRBJ2-1	TRBD2	CASSLAASGPASIEQFF	TGCGCCAGCAGCTTGGCGGCTAGCGGGCCTGCGAGTATTGAGCAGTTCTTC
NA	TRBV29-1	TRBJ2-3	NA	CSVVIRGVSTDTQYF	TGCAGCGTCGTTATTCGCGGGGTCTCCACAGATACGCAGTATTTT
NA	TRBV5-1	TRBJ2-6	NA	CASTRQVNSGANVLTF	TGCGCCAGCACCCGGCAGGTGAACTCTGGGGCCAACGTCCTGACTTTC
NA	TRBV30	TRBJ1-1	NA	CAWSLSGPRGTEAFF	TGTGCCTGGAGCCTCTCCGGGCCTCGGGGCACTGAAGCTTTCTTT
NA	TRBV5-1	TRBJ2-6	NA	CASSPRDSGANVLTF	TGCGCCAGCAGCCCCCGGGACTCTGGGGCCAACGTCCTGACTTTC
NA	TRBV10-3	TRBJ1-5	TRBD1	CATGTDNQPQHF	TGTGCCACCGGGACAGACAATCAGCCCCAGCATTTT
NA	TRBV10-1	TRBJ2-3	NA	CASGKDSSQGDTQYF	TGCGCCAGCGGAAAAGACAGTTCCCAAGGGGATACGCAGTATTTT
NA	TRBV6-1	TRBJ1-6	NA	CASSEFGQINSPLHF	TGTGCCAGCAGTGAATTCGGACAGATAAATTCACCCCTCCACTTT
NA	TRBV6-5	TRBJ2-7	TRBD1	CATGHDRVAEQYF	TGTGCCACAGGACACGACAGGGTTGCCGAGCAGTACTTC
NA	TRBV6-1	TRBJ1-5	NA	CASSEARVPHF	TGTGCCAGCAGTGAAGCCCGGGTTCCGCATTTT
NA	TRBV27	TRBJ2-1	TRBD2	CASSLSGSGRVISYNEQFF	TGTGCCAGCAGTTTATCGGGTAGCGGGAGGGTAATTTCCTACAATGAGCAGTTCTTC
NA	TRBV5-4	TRBJ2-7	TRBD2	CASSLVGLAGVEQYF	TGTGCCAGCAGCTTGGTGGGACTAGCGGGAGTTGAGCAGTACTTC
NA	TRBV4-2	TRBJ2-6	TRBD1	CASSLRAGQGATGANVLTF	TGTGCCAGCAGCCTTCGAGCAGGACAGGGGGCGACTGGGGCCAACGTCCTGACTTTC
NA	TRBV11-2	TRBJ2-7	TRBD1	CASSYLQGAYEQYF	TGTGCCAGCAGCTACCTCCAGGGGGCCTACGAGCAGTACTTC
NA	TRBV19	TRBJ2-2	NA	CASRRLDTGELFF	TGTGCCAGTAGGCGACTTGACACCGGGGAGCTGTTTTTT
NA	TRBV3-1/TRBV3-2	TRBJ1-2	TRBD1	CASRQKGAGGDGYTF	TGTGCCAGCAGACAAAAGGGGGCAGGGGGTGATGGCTACACCTTC
NA	TRBV7-9	TRBJ2-1	NA	CASSFSQGNNEQFF	TGTGCCAGCAGCTTCTCACAGGGAAACAATGAGCAGTTCTTC
NA	TRBV21-1	TRBJ2-1	NA	CASSIGRGKRNEQFF	TGTGCCAGCAGCATCGGGAGAGGAAAAAGGAATGAGCAGTTCTTC
NA	TRBV2	TRBJ1-5	TRBD1	CASTTTGNGNQPQHF	TGTGCCAGCACCACGACAGGGAACGGCAATCAGCCCCAGCATTTT
NA	TRBV6-1	TRBJ2-7	TRBD2	CASSAKQSGGPYEQYF	TGTGCCAGCAGTGCTAAGCAAAGCGGGGGGCCCTACGAGCAGTACTTC
NA	TRBV15	TRBJ1-2	NA	CATSSPRGGGYGYTF	TGTGCCACCAGCAGCCCCCGAGGGGGGGGCTATGGCTACACCTTC
NA	TRBV20-1	TRBJ2-1	NA	CSASLGPTYNEQFF	TGCAGTGCTAGTCTGGGGCCAACGTACAATGAGCAGTTCTTC
few	TRBV4-2	TRBJ2-1	TRBD2	CASSQEAGGPPYNEQFF	TGTGCCAGCAGCCAAGAGGCGGGAGGGCCCCCCTACAATGAGCAGTTCTTC
few	TRBV30	TRBJ2-6	NA	CAWSGAGGTGANVLTF	TGTGCCTGGAGTGGGGCAGGGGGGACGGGGGCCAACGTCCTGACTTTC
NA	TRBV5-6	TRBJ2-7	NA	CASSLVQGGSEQYF	TGTGCCAGCAGCTTGGTACAGGGGGGGAGCGAGCAGTACTTC
NA	TRBV5-1	TRBJ2-3	TRBD2	CASSPQLAGGDTQYF	TGCGCCAGCAGCCCACAACTAGCGGGAGGGGATACGCAGTATTTT
once	TRBV5-6	TRBJ1-5	NA	CASSFRGGALNQPQHF	TGTGCCAGCAGCTTCAGGGGAGGGGCCCTCAATCAGCCCCAGCATTTT